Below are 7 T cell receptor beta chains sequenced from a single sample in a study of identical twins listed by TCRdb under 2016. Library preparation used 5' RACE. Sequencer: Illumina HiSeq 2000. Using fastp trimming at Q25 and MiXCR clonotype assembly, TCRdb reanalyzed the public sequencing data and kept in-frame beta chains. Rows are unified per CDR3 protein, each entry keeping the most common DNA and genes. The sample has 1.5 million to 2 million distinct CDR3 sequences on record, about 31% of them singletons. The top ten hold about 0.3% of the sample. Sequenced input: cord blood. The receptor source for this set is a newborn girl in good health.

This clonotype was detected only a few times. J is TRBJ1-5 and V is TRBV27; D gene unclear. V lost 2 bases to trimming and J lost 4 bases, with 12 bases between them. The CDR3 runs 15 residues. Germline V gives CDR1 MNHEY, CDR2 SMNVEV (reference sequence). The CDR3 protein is CASSLVASLNQPQHF. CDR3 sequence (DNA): TGTGCCAGCAGTTTAGTCGCCTCGCTTAATCAGCCCCAGCATTTT.

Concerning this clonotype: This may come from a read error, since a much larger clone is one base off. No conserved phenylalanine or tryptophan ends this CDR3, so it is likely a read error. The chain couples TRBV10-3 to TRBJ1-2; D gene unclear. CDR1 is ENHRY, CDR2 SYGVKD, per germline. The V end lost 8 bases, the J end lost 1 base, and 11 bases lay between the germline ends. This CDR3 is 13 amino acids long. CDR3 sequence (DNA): TGTGCCATCGGTTTCCGGGATAACTATGGCTACACCGTC. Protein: CAIGFRDNYGYTV.

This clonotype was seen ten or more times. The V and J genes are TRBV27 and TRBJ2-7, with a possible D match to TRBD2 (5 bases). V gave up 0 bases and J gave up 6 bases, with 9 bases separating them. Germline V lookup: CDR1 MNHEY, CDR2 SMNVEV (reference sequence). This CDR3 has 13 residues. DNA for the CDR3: TGTGCCAGCAGTTTATCGCGGGCTGGCGAGCAGTACTTC. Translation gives CASSLSRAGEQYF.

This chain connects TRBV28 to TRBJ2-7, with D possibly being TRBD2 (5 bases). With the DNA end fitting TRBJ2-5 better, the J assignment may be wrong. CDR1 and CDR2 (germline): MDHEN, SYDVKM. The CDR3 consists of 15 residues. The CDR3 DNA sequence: TGTGCCAGCAGTTTGCGAGGGTCGGAGGTTGGGACCCAGTACTTC. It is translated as CASSLRGSEVGTQYF.

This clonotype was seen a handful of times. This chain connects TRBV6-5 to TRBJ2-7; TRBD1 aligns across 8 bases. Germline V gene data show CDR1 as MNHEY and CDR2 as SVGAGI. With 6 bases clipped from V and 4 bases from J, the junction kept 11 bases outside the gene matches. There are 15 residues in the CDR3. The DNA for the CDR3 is TGTGCCAGCAGACGCCAGGACAGGGAGAGGTACGAGCAGTACTTC. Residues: CASRRQDRERYEQYF.

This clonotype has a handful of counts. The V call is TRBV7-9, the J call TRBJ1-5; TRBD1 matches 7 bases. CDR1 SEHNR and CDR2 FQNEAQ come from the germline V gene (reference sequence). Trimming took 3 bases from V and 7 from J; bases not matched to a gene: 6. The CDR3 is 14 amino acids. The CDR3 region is CASSLGRTGQPQHF. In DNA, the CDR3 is TGTGCCAGCAGCTTGGGACGGACAGGCCAGCCCCAGCATTTT.

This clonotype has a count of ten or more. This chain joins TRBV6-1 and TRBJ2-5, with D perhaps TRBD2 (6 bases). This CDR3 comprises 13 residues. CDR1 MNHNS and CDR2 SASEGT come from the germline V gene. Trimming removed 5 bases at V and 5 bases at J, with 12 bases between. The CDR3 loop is CASSFGGLETQYF. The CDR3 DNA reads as TGTGCCAGCAGTTTTGGAGGGCTTGAGACCCAGTACTTC.